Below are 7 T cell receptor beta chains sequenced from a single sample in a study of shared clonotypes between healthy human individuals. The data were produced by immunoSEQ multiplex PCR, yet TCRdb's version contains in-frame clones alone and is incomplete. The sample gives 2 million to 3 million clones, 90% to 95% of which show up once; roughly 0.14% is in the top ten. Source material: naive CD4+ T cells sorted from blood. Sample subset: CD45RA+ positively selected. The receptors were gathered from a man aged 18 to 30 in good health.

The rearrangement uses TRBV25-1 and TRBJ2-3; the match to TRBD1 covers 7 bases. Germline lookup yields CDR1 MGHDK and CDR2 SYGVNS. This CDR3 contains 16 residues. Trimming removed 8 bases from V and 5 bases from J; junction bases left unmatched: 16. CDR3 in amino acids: CASQPPQGQLLDTQYF. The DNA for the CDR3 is TGTGCCAGCCAACCGCCACAGGGGCAATTATTAGATACGCAGTATTTT. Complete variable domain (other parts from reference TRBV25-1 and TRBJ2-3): EADIYQTPRYLVIGTGKKITLECSQTMGHDKMYWYQQDPGMELHLIHYSYGVNSTEKGDLSSESTVSRIRTEHFPLTLESARPSHTSQYLCASQPPQGQLLDTQYFGPGTRLTVL.

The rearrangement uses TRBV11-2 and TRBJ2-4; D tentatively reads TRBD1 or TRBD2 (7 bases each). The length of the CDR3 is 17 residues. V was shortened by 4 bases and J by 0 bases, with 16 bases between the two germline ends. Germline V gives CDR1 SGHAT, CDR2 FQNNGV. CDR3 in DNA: TGTGCCAGCAGCTCGATTCAGGGGGGGCTAGCCAAAAACATTCAGTACTTC. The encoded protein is CASSSIQGGLAKNIQYF. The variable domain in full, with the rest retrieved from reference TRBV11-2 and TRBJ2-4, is EAGVAQSPRYKIIEKRQSVAFWCNPISGHATLYWYQQILGQGPKLLIQFQNNGVVDDSQLPKDRFSAERLKGVDSTLKIQPAKLEDSAVYLCASSSIQGGLAKNIQYFGAGTRLSVL.

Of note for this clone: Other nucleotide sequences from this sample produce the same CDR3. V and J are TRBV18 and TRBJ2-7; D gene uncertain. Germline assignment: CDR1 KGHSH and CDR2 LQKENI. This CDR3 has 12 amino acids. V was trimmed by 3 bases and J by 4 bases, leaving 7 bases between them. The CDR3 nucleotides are TGTGCCAGCTCACCGGGCAAATACGAGCAGTACTTC. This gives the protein CASSPGKYEQYF.

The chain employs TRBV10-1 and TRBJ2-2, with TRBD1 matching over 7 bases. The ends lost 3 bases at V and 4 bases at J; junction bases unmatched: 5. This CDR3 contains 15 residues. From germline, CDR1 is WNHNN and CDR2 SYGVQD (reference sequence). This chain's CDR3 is CASSDGTVSTGELFF. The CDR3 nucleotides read TGCGCCAGCAGTGACGGGACAGTTTCCACCGGGGAGCTGTTTTTT.

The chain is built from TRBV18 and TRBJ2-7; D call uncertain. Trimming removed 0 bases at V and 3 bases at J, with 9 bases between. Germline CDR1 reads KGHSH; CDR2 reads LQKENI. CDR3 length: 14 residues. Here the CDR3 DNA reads TGTGCCAGCTCACCACCTGGCGTGAACTACGAGCAGTACTTC. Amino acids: CASSPPGVNYEQYF.

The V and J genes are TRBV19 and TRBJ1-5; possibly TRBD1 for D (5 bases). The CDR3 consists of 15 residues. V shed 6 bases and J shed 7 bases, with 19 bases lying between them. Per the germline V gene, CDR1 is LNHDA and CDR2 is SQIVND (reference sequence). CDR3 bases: TGTGCCAGTAGCTCTCACGCAGGGAGATTCCAGCCCCAGCATTTT. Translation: CASSSHAGRFQPQHF. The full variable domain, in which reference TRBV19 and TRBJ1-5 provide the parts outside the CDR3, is DGGITQSPKYLFRKEGQNVTLSCEQNLNHDAMYWYRQDPGQGLRLIYYSQIVNDFQKGDIAEGYSVSREKKESFPLTVTSAQKNPTAFYLCASSSHAGRFQPQHFGDGTRLSIL.

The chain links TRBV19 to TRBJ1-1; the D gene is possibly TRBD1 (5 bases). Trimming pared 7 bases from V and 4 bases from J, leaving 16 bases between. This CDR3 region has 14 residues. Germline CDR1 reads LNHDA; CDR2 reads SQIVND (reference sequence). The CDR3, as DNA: TGTGCCAGTACTGAATACGGGGACGCCACTGAAGCTTTCTTT. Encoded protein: CASTEYGDATEAFF.